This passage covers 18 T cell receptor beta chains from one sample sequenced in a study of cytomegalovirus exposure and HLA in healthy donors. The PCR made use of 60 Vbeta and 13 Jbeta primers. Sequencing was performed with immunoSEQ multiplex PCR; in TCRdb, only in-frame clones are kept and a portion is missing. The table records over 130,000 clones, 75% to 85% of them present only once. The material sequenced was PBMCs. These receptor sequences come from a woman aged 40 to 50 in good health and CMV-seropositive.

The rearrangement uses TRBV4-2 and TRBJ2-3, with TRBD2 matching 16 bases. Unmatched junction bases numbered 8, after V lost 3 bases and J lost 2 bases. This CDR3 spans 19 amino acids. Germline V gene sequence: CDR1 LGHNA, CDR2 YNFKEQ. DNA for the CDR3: TGTGCCAGCAGCCAGGGACTAGCGGGAGGGCCGGGATACACAGATACGCAGTATTTT. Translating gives CASSQGLAGGPGYTDTQYF.

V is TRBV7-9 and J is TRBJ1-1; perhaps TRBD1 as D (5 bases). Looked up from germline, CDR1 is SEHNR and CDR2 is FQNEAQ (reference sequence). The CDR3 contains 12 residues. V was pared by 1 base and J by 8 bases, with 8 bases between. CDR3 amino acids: CASSLGQKEAFF. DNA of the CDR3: TGTGCCAGCAGCTTAGGACAGAAGGAAGCTTTCTTT.

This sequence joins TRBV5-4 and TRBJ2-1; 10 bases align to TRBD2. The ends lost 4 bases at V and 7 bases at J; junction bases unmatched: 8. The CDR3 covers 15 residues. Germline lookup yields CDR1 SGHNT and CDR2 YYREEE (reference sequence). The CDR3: CASSPSGRAWNEQFF. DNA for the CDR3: TGTGCCAGCAGCCCAAGCGGGAGGGCATGGAATGAGCAGTTCTTC. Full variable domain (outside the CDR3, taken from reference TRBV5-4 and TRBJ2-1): ETGVTQSPTHLIKTRGQQVTLRCSSQSGHNTVSWYQQALGQGPQFIFQYYREEENGRGNFPPRFSGLQFPNYSSELNVNALELDDSALYLCASSPSGRAWNEQFFGPGTRLTVL.

The CDR3 DNA follows: TGTGCCAGCAGCCTCGCGGGGTCCGGAAACACCATATATTTT. Amino acids: CASSLAGSGNTIYF. The chain has TRBV4-2 and TRBJ1-3; D is ambiguous. V dropped 4 bases and J dropped 4 bases, with 11 bases sitting between them. Germline V gives CDR1 LGHNA, CDR2 YNFKEQ. This CDR3 is built from 14 residues.

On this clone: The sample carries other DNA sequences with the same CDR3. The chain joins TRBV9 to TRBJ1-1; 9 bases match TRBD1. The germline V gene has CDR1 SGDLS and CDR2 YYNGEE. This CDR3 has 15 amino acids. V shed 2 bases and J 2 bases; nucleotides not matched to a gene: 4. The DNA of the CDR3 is TGTGCCAGCAGCGTGGGACAGGGTGGAAACACTGAAGCTTTCTTT. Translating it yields CASSVGQGGNTEAFF.

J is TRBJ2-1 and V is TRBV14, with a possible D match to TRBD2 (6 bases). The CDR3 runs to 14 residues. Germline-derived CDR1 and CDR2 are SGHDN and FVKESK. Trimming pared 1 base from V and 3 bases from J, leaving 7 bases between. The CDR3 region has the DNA TGTGCCAGCAGCCAAGCTAGCGACTACAATGAGCAGTTCTTC. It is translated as CASSQASDYNEQFF.

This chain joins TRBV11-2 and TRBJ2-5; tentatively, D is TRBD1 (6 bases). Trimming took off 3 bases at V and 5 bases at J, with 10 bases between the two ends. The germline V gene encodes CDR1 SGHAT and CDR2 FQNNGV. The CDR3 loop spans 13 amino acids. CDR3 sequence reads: CASSFHRAETQYF. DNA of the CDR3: TGTGCCAGCAGCTTTCACAGGGCTGAGACCCAGTACTTC.

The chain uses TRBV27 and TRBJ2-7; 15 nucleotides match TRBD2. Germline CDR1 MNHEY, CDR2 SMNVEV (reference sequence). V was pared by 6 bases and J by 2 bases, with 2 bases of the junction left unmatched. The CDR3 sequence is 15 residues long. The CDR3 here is CASSGLAGGPYEQYF. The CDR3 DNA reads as TGTGCCAGCAGCGGACTAGCGGGAGGGCCCTACGAGCAGTACTTC.

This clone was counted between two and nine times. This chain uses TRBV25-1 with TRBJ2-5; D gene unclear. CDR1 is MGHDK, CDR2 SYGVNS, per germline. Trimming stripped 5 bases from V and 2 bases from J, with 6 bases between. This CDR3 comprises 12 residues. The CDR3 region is CASSPAQETQYF. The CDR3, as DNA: TGTGCCAGCAGTCCTGCGCAAGAGACCCAGTACTTC.

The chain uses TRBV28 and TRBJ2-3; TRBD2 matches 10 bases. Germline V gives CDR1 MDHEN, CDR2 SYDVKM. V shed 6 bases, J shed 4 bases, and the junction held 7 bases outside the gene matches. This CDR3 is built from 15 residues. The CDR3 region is CASSPSGSLADTQYF. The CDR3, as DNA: TGTGCCAGCAGCCCTAGCGGGAGTTTGGCAGATACGCAGTATTTT.

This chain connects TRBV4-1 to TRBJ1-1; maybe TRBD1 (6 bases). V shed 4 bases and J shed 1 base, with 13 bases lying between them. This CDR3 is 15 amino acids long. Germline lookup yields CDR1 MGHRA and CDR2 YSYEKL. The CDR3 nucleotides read TGCGCCAGCAGCCGGGGGCAGGGCCCGAACACTGAAGCTTTCTTT. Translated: CASSRGQGPNTEAFF.

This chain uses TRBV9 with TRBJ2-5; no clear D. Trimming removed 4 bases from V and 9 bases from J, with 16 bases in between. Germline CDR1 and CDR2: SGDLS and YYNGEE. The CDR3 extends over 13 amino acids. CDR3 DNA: TGTGCCAGCAGCCCCCGGTTTAGCCCCCCCCAGTACTTC. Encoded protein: CASSPRFSPPQYF.

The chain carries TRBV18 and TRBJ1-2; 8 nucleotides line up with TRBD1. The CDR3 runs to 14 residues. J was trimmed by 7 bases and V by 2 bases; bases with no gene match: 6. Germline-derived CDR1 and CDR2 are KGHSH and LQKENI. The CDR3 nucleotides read TGTGCCAGCTCACCAACAGGACAGGGTGGTGGCTACACCTTC. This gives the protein CASSPTGQGGGYTF.

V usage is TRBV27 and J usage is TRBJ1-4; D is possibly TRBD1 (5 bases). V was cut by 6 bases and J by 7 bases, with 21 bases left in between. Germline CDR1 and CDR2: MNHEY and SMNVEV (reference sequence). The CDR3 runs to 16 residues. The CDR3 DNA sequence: TGTGCCAGCAGCCCAACCGGGGGAGGAGGTAGTGAAAAACTGTTTTTT. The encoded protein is CASSPTGGGGSEKLFF.

CDR3 residues: CASGGLAGVYEQYF. CDR3 DNA sequence: TGCGCCAGCGGAGGACTAGCGGGAGTTTACGAGCAGTACTTC. This chain links TRBV10-2 with TRBJ2-7; 13 bases are shared with TRBD2. The CDR3 runs to 14 residues. The V segment lost 8 bases and the J segment 4 bases; nucleotides outside the gene matches: 5. Germline V gene data show CDR1 as WSHSY and CDR2 as SAAADI.

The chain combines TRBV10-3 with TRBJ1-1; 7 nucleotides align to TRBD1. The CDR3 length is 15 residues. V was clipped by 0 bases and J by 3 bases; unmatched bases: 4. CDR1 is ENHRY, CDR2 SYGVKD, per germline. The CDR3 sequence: CAISESRGSYTEAFF. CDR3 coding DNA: TGTGCCATCAGTGAGTCCAGGGGGAGTTACACTGAAGCTTTCTTT.

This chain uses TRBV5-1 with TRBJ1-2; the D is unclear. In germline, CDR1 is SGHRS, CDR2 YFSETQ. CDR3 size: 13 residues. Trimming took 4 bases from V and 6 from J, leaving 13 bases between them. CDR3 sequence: CASSDAGWDGYTF. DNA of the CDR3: TGCGCCAGCAGCGATGCCGGGTGGGATGGCTACACCTTC. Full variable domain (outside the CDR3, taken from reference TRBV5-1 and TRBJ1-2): KAGVTQTPRYLIKTRGQQVTLSCSPISGHRSVSWYQQTPGQGLQFLFEYFSETQRNKGNFPGRFSGRQFSNSRSEMNVSTLELGDSALYLCASSDAGWDGYTFGSGTRLTVV.

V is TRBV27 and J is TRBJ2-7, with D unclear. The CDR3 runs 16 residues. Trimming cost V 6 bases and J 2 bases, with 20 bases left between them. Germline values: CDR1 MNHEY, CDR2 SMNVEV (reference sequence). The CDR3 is CASRKIASGQPYEQYF. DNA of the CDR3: TGTGCCAGCAGGAAGATCGCCTCTGGGCAACCCTACGAGCAGTACTTC.